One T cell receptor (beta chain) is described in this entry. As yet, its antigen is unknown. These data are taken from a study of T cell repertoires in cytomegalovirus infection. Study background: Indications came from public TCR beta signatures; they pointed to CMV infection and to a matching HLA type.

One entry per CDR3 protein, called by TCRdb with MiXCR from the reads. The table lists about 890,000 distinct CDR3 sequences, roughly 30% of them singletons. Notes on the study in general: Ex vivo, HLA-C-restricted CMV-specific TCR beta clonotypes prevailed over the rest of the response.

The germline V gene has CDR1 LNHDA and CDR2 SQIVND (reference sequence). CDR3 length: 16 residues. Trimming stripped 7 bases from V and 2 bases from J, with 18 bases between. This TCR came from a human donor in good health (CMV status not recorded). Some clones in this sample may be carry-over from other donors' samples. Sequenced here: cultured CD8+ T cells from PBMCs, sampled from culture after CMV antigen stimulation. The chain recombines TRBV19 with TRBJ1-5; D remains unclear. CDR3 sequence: CASNVIEYFGNQPQHF. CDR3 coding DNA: TGTGCCAGTAACGTTATCGAGTACTTTGGCAATCAGCCCCAGCATTTT.